This TCR beta chain was identified during a study of shared clonotypes between healthy human individuals. At the level of the study: A couple of women and a few men aged 18 to 49 made up the donors.

In the CD4+ fraction, cells were divided into CD45RA+ naive and CD45RA-negative memory subsets. This was a deep-level run. Per the authors' pipeline: ImmunoSEQ yielded junction-only sequences lacking quality scores, so filtering differed. Libraries were prepared by immunoSEQ multiplex PCR; TCRdb keeps only in-frame clonotypes and omits some of them. V and J calls and clone size are copied from that table; D and trimming were computed from the DNA. The sample yields just over 2,000,000 clones, about 95% seen once. The CDR3 consists of 15 residues. Trimming removed 1 base at V and 1 base at J, with 10 bases between. Per germline, CDR1 SGHAT and CDR2 FQNNGV.

This chain connects TRBV11-2 to TRBJ1-2, with D possibly being TRBD1 (6 bases). Sequenced sample: naive CD4+ T cells sorted from blood. The subset here: CD45RA+ positively selected. The source is a man aged 18 to 29 in good health. CDR3 loop: CASSLVIRGNYGYTF. In DNA form, the CDR3 reads TGTGCCAGCAGCTTAGTTATCAGGGGTAACTATGGCTACACCTTC.